The table lists the clone carrying this TCR beta chain with a few counts. The data are from a study of T cell changes during pregnancy in multiple sclerosis. Germline CDR1 reads SGDLS; CDR2 reads YYNGEE. The CDR3 is 16 amino acids. V was clipped by 4 bases and J by 1 base; unmatched bases: 7. The method was immunoSEQ multiplex PCR; TCRdb's version includes in-frame clones alone and lacks a portion of them. There are roughly 93,000 clones in the sample; approximately 90% occur only once, and roughly 0.91% lies in the top ten. The receptor's source is a female donor with multiple sclerosis, enrolled in a pregnancy study. The chain joins TRBV9 to TRBJ1-4; 7 bases align to TRBD1. The source was peripheral blood, collected before pregnancy. This chain's CDR3 is CASSPAYRGTNEKLFF. The CDR3 bases are TGTGCCAGCAGCCCAGCGTACAGGGGAACTAATGAAAAACTGTTTTTT.